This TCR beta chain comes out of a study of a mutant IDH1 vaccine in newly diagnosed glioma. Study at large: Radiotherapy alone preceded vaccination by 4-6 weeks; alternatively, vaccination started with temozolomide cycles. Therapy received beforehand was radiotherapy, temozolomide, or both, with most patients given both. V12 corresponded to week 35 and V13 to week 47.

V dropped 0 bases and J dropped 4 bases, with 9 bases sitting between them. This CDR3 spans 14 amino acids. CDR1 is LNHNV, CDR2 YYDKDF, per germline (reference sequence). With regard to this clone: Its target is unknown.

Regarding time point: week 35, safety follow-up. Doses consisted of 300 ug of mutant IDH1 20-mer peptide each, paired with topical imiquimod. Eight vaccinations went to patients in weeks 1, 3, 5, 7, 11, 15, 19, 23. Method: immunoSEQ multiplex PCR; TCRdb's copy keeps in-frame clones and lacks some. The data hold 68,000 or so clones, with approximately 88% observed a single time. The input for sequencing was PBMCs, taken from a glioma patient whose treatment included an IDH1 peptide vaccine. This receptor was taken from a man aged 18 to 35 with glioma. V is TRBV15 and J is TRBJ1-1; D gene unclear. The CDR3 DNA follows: TGTGCCACCAGCAGAGATGGGATTGGCACTGAAGCTTTCTTT. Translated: CATSRDGIGTEAFF. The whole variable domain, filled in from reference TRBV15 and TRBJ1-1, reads DAMVIQNPRYQVTQFGKPVTLSCSQTLNHNVMYWYQQKSSQAPKLLFHYYDKDFNNEADTPDNFQSRRPNTSFCFLDIRSPGLGDTAMYLCATSRDGIGTEAFFGQGTRLTVV.